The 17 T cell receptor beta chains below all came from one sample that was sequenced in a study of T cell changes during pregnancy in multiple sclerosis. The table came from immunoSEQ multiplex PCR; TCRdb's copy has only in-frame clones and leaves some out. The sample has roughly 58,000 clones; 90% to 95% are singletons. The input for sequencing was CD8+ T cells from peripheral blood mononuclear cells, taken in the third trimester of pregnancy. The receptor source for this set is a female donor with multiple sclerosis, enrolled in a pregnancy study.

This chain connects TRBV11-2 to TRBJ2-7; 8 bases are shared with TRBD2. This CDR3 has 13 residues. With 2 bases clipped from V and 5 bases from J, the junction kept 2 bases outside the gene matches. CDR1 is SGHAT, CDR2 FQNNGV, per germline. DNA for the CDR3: TGTGCCAGCAGCTTACGAGCGGGAGACGAGCAGTACTTC. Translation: CASSLRAGDEQYF.

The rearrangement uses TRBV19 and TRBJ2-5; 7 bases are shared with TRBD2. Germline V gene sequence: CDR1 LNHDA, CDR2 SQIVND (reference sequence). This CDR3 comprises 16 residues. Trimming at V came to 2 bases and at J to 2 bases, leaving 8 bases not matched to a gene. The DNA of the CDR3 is TGTGCCAGTAGTATAATGAGAGGGAGGGGACAAGAGACCCAGTACTTC. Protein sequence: CASSIMRGRGQETQYF. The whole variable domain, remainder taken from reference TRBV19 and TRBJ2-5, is DGGITQSPKYLFRKEGQNVTLSCEQNLNHDAMYWYRQDPGQGLRLIYYSQIVNDFQKGDIAEGYSVSREKKESFPLTVTSAQKNPTAFYLCASSIMRGRGQETQYFGPGTRLLVL.

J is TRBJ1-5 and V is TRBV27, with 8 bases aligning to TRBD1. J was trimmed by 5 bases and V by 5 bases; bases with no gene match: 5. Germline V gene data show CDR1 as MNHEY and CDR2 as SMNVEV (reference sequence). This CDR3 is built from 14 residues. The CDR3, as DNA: TGTGCCAGCAGTGTGGACAGGGTGTATCAGCCCCAGCATTTT. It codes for CASSVDRVYQPQHF.

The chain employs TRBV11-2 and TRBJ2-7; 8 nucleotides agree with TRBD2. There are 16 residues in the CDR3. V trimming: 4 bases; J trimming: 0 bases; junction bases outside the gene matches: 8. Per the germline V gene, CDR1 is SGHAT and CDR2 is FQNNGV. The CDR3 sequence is CASSSASGSSSYEQYF. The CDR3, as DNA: TGTGCCAGCAGCTCGGCTAGCGGGTCCAGCTCCTACGAGCAGTACTTC.

CDR3: CASSIGIEQYF. The CDR3 bases are TGTGCCAGTAGTATCGGGATCGAGCAGTACTTC. The J gene is TRBJ2-7, the V gene TRBV19, with D tentatively TRBD2 (5 bases). Germline V gene lookup returns CDR1 LNHDA and CDR2 SQIVND (reference sequence). The CDR3 is 11 amino acids. V lost 3 bases and J 6 bases, leaving 6 bases between the germline ends.

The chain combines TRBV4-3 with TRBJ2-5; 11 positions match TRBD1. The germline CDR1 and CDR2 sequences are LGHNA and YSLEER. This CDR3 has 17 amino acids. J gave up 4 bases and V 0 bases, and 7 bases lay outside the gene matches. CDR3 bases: TGCGCCAGCAGCCAAGATCCCCCCGGGACAGGGGGAGAGACCCAGTACTTC. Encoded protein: CASSQDPPGTGGETQYF.

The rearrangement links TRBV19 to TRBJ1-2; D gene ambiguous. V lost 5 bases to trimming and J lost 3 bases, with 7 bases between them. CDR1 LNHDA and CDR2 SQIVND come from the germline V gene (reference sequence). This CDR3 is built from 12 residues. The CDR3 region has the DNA TGTGCCAGTAGTGTAGGAGACTATGGCTACACCTTC. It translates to CASSVGDYGYTF.

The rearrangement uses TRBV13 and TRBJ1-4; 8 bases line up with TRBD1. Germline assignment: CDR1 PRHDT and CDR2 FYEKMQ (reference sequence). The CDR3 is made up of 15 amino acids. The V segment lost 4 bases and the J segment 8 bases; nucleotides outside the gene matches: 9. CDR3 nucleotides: TGTGCCAGCAGCTCAGTAGACAGGGGCGGCGAAAAACTGTTTTTT. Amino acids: CASSSVDRGGEKLFF.

CDR3 sequence (DNA): TGTGCCAGCAGCTTGGCCTGGCGGGGGCCCCTCTACGAGCAGTACTTC. It specifies CASSLAWRGPLYEQYF. The chain has TRBV5-6 and TRBJ2-7; weak D call: TRBD2 (7 bases). Looked up from germline, CDR1 is SGHDT and CDR2 is YYEEEE. The V gene lost 0 bases and the J gene lost 3 bases, with 16 bases spanning the gap. The CDR3 covers 16 residues. Supplemented by reference TRBV5-6 and TRBJ2-7, the full variable domain reads DAGVTQSPTHLIKTRGQQVTLRCSPKSGHDTVSWYQQALGQGPQFIFQYYEEEERQRGNFPDRFSGHQFPNYSSELNVNALLLGDSALYLCASSLAWRGPLYEQYFGPGTRLTVT.

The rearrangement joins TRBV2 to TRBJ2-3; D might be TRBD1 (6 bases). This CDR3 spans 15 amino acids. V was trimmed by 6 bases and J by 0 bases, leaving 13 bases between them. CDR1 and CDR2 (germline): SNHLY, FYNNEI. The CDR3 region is CASRVGQSSTDTQYF. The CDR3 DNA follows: TGTGCCAGCAGGGTAGGACAGTCTAGCACAGATACGCAGTATTTT.

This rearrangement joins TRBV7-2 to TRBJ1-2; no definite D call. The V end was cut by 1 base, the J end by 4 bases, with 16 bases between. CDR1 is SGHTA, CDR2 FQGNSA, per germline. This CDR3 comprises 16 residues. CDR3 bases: TGTGCCAGCAGCTTAGGGCCCTACAGCCAGATCTATGGCTACACCTTC. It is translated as CASSLGPYSQIYGYTF.

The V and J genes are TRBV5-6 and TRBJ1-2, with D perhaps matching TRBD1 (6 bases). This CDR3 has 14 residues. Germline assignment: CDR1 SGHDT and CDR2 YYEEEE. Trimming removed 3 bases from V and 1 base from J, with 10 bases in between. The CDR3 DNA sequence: TGTGCCAGCAGCTCAGGGGACCTTAACTATGGCTACACCTTC. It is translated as CASSSGDLNYGYTF. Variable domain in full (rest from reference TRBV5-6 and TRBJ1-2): DAGVTQSPTHLIKTRGQQVTLRCSPKSGHDTVSWYQQALGQGPQFIFQYYEEEERQRGNFPDRFSGHQFPNYSSELNVNALLLGDSALYLCASSSGDLNYGYTFGSGTRLTVV.

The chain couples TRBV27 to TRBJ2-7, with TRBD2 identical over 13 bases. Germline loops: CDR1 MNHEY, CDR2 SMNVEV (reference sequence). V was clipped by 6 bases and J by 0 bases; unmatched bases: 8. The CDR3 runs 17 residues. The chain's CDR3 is CASSRTLAGGPSYEQYF. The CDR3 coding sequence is TGTGCCAGCAGCCGAACACTAGCGGGAGGGCCCTCCTACGAGCAGTACTTC.

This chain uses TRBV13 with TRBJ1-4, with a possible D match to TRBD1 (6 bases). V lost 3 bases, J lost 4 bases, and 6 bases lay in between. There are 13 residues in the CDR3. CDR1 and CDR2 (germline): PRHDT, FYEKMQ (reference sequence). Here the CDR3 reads CASSFRGNEKLFF. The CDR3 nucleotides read TGTGCCAGCAGCTTCAGGGGTAATGAAAAACTGTTTTTT.

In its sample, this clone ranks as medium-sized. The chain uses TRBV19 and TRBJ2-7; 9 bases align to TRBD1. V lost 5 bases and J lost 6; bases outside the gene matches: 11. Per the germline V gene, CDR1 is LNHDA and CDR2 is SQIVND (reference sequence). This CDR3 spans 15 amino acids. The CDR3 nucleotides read TGTGCCAGTAGTTCGGGGACAGGGAATCAAGGCGAGCAGTACTTC. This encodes CASSSGTGNQGEQYF.

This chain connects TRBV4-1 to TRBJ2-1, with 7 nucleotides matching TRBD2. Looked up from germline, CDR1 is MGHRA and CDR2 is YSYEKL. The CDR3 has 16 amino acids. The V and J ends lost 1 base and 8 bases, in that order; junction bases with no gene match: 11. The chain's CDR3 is CASSQVTGRTWDEQFF. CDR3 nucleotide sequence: TGCGCCAGCAGCCAAGTAACCGGGAGGACCTGGGATGAGCAGTTCTTC.

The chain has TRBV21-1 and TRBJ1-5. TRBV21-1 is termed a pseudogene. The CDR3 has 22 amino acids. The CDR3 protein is CASSKGLSGAYLAELSNQPQHF. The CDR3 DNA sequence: TGTGCCAGCAGCAAAGGGCTGTCCGGTGCGTACCTGGCGGAGCTTAGCAATCAGCCCCAGCATTTT.